These 9 T cell receptor beta chains came from one sample sequenced in a study of blood T cell repertoires in COVID-19. The assay was immunoSEQ multiplex PCR, and TCRdb's table has in-frame clones only and misses some. The table records 40,000 to 60,000 clones, 85% to 95% of them present only once. The material sequenced was peripheral blood. The origin of the receptors is a man aged 55 to 70 with COVID-19, enrolled during active disease.

V is TRBV3-1 (or the pseudogene TRBV3-2) and J is TRBJ2-5; 12 bases fit TRBD2. Per germline, CDR1 LGHDT and CDR2 YNNKEL (reference sequence). J lost 4 bases, V lost 4 bases, and 7 bases had no gene match. This CDR3 spans 16 amino acids. CDR3 loop: CASSPSSGLAGETQYF. The CDR3 coding sequence is TGTGCCAGCAGCCCTTCTTCGGGACTAGCGGGAGAGACCCAGTACTTC.

The rearrangement joins TRBV28 to TRBJ1-1, with a tentative D call TRBD1 (6 bases). V dropped 6 bases and J dropped 0 bases, with 17 bases sitting between them. Germline V lookup: CDR1 MDHEN, CDR2 SYDVKM. CDR3 length: 16 amino acids. CDR3: CASRTPNRALNTEAFF. The CDR3 DNA is TGTGCCAGCAGGACCCCTAACAGGGCACTGAACACTGAAGCTTTCTTT.

The chain links TRBV7-9 to TRBJ1-3; 9 nucleotides agree with TRBD1. This CDR3 region has 15 residues. Germline CDR1 reads SEHNR; CDR2 reads FQNEAQ (reference sequence). The V segment lost 7 bases and the J segment 4 bases; nucleotides outside the gene matches: 8. Here the CDR3 reads CASTPGQGTGNTIYF. The CDR3 DNA reads TGTGCCAGCACCCCGGGACAGGGAACGGGAAACACCATATATTTT.

The rearrangement links TRBV6-5 to TRBJ1-2; 9 nucleotides agree with TRBD1. With 8 bases clipped from V and 6 bases from J, the junction kept 10 bases outside the gene matches. Germline lookup yields CDR1 MNHEY and CDR2 SVGAGI. This CDR3 has 14 residues. CDR3 sequence reads: CASSPGQGSNGYTF. The DNA for the CDR3 is TGTGCCAGCTCCCCCGGACAGGGGAGTAATGGCTACACCTTC.

V gene TRBV27 combines with J gene TRBJ2-7; TRBD2 matches 9 bases. CDR3 length equals 16 residues. From germline, CDR1 is MNHEY and CDR2 SMNVEV (reference sequence). Losses at the gene ends were 2 bases for V and 4 bases for J; bases not matched to a gene: 9. CDR3 sequence reads: CASSLRRGGRVYEQYF. The CDR3 nucleotides read TGTGCCAGCAGTTTACGCCGTGGCGGGAGGGTTTACGAGCAGTACTTC.

This clone was seen once. This chain joins TRBV3-1 (or the pseudogene TRBV3-2) and TRBJ1-1; 7 bases agree with TRBD1. The ends lost 4 bases at V and 0 bases at J; junction bases unmatched: 5. Looked up from germline, CDR1 is LGHDT and CDR2 is YNNKEL (reference sequence). The CDR3 is made up of 15 amino acids. CDR3 sequence (DNA): TGTGCCAGCAGCCCGACAGGGCCCATGAACACTGAAGCTTTCTTT. It specifies CASSPTGPMNTEAFF.

The V call is TRBV7-2, the J call TRBJ1-5; unclear D gene. V was shortened by 1 base and J by 5 bases, with 9 bases between the two germline ends. The CDR3 has 14 amino acids. The V gene's germline CDR1 is SGHTA and CDR2 FQGNSA. This chain's CDR3 is CASSLVSGYQPQHF. In DNA, the CDR3 is TGTGCCAGCAGCTTAGTGTCGGGATATCAGCCCCAGCATTTT.

This chain links TRBV18 with TRBJ2-7; 10 bases map to TRBD1. Germline-derived CDR1 and CDR2 are KGHSH and LQKENI. The ends lost 3 bases at V and 1 base at J; junction bases unmatched: 9. The CDR3 is made up of 17 amino acids. The CDR3 loop reads CASSPALAGQGSYEQYF. DNA of the CDR3: TGTGCCAGCTCACCTGCCTTGGCGGGACAGGGGTCCTACGAGCAGTACTTC.

The chain carries TRBV10-3 and TRBJ1-6, with 11 bases fitting TRBD1. The CDR3 extends over 17 amino acids. Trimming took 6 bases from V and 1 from J; bases not matched to a gene: 5. Germline V lookup: CDR1 ENHRY, CDR2 SYGVKD. The CDR3 spells CAIRGQGARSYNSPLHF. The CDR3 DNA reads TGTGCCATCAGAGGACAGGGGGCTCGGTCCTATAATTCACCCCTCCACTTT.